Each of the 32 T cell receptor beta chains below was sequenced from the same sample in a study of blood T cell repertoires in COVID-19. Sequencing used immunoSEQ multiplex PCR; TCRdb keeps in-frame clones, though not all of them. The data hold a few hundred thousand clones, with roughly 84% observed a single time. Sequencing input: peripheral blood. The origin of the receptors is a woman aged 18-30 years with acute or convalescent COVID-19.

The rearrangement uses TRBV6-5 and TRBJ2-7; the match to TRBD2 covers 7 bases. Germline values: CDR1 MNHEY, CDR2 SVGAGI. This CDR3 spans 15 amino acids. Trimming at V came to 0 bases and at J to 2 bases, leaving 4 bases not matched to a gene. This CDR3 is CASSYSSRGAYEQYF. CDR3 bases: TGTGCCAGCAGTTACTCGTCCCGGGGGGCCTACGAGCAGTACTTC.

The CDR3 sequence is CSASAGRGGNTIYF. Written as DNA, the CDR3 is TGCAGTGCTAGTGCGGGGAGAGGAGGAAACACCATATATTTT. The rearrangement joins TRBV20-1 to TRBJ1-3; no firm D call. Trimming took off 3 bases at V and 4 bases at J, with 13 bases between the two ends. The CDR3 runs 14 residues. Germline V gene sequence: CDR1 DFQATT, CDR2 SNEGSKA (reference sequence).

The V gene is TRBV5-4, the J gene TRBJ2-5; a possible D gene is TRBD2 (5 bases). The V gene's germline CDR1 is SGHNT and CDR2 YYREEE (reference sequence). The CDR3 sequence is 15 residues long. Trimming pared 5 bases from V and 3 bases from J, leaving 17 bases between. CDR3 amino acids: CASSSSGSPKETQYF. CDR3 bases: TGTGCCAGCAGTTCCTCGGGATCCCCAAAAGAGACCCAGTACTTC.

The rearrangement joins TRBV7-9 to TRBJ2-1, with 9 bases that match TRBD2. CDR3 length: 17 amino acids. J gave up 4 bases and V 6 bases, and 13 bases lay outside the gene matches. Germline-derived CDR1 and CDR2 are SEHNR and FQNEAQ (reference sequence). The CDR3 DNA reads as TGTGCCAGCAGGGGCCCGGTGCGGGAGGGCCTGTACAATGAGCAGTTCTTC. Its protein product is CASRGPVREGLYNEQFF.

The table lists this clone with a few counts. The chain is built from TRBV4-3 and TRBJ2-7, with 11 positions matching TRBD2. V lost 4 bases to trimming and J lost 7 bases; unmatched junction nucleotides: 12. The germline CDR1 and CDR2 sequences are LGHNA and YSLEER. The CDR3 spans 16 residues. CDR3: CASSPLLAGEGREQYF. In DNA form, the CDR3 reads TGCGCCAGCAGCCCCTTACTAGCGGGAGAGGGTAGGGAGCAGTACTTC.

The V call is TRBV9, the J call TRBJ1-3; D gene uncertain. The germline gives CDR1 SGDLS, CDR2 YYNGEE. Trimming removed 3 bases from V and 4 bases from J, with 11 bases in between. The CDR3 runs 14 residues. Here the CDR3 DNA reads TGTGCCAGCAGCGGAGAAAAAGCCGGAAACACCATATATTTT. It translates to CASSGEKAGNTIYF.

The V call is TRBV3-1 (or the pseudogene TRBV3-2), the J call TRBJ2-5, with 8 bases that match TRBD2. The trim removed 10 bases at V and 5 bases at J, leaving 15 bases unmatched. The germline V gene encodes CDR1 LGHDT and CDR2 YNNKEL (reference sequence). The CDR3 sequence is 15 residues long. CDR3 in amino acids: CATRVFGGGSETQYF. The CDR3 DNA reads TGTGCCACCAGAGTTTTTGGCGGGGGGTCGGAGACCCAGTACTTC.

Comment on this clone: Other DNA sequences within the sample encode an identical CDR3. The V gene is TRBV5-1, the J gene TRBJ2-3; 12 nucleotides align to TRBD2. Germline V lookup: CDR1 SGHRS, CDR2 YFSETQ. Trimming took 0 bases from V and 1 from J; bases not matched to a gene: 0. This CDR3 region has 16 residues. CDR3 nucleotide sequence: TGCGCCAGCAGCTTGGGACTAGCGGGGGGCACAGATACGCAGTATTTT. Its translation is CASSLGLAGGTDTQYF.

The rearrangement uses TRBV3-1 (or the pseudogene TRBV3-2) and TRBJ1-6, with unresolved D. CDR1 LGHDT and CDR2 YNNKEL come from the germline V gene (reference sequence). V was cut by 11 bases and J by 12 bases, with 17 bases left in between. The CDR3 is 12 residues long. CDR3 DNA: TGTGCCGCAAGGACCGGGGATCGACCCCTCCACTTT. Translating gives CAARTGDRPLHF.

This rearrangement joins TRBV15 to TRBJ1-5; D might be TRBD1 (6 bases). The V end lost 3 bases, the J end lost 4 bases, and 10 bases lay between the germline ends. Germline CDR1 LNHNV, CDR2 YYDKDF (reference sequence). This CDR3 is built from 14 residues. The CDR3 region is CATSSQRGNQPQHF. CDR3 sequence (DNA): TGTGCCACCAGCAGTCAAAGGGGGAATCAGCCCCAGCATTTT.

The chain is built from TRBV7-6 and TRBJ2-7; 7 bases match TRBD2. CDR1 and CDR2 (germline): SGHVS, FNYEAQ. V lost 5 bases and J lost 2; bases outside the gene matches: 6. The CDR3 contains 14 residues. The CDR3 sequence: CASSGASGAYEQYF. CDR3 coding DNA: TGTGCCAGCAGCGGGGCTAGCGGAGCCTACGAGCAGTACTTC.

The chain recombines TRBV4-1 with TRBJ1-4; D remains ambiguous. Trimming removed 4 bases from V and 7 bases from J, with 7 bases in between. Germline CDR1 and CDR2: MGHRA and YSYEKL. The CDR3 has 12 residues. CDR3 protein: CASSPNAEKLFF. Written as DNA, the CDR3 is TGCGCCAGCAGCCCTAACGCTGAAAAACTGTTTTTT.

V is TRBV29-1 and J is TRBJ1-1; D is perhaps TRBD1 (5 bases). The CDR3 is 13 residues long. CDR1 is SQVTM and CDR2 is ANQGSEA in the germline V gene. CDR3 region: CTGRAFSGTEAFF. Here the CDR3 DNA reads TGCACCGGCAGGGCATTCAGTGGCACTGAAGCTTTCTTT.

This CDR3 is CATSTNSYNEQFF. The CDR3, as DNA: TGTGCCACCAGCACCAACTCTTACAATGAGCAGTTCTTC. This chain joins TRBV15 and TRBJ2-1, with D unresolved. Trimming shortened V by 4 bases and J by 4 bases, and 8 bases separated the two germline ends. The CDR3 spans 13 residues. CDR1 LNHNV and CDR2 YYDKDF come from the germline V gene (reference sequence). Full variable domain (outside the CDR3, taken from reference TRBV15 and TRBJ2-1): DAMVIQNPRYQVTQFGKPVTLSCSQTLNHNVMYWYQQKSSQAPKLLFHYYDKDFNNEADTPDNFQSRRPNTSFCFLDIRSPGLGDTAMYLCATSTNSYNEQFFGPGTRLTVL.

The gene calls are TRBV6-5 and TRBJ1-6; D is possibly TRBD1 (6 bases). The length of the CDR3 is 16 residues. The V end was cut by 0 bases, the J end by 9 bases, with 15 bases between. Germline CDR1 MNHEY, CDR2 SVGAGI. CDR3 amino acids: CASSYSGGLETSPLHF. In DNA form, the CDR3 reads TGTGCCAGCAGTTACTCGGGGGGGCTCGAGACTTCACCCCTCCACTTT.

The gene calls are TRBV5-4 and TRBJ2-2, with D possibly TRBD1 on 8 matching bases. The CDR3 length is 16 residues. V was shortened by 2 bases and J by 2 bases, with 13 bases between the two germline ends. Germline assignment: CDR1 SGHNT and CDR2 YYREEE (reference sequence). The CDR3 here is CASSLNRGGNTGELFF. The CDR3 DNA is TGTGCCAGCAGCTTAAACAGGGGGGGCAACACCGGGGAGCTGTTTTTT.

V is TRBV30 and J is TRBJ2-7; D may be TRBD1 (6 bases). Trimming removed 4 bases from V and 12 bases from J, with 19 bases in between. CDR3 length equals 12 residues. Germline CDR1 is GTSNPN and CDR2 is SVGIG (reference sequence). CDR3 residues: CAWKNRVPGTYF. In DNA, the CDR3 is TGTGCCTGGAAAAACAGGGTCCCTGGGACGTACTTC.

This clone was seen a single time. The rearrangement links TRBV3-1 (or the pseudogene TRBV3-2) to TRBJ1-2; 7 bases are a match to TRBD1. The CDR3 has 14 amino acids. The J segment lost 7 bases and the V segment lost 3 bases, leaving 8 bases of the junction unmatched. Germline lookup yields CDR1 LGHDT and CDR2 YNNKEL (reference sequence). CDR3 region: CASSQEGQDGGYTF. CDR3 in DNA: TGTGCCAGCAGCCAGGAAGGACAGGATGGTGGCTACACCTTC.

The CDR3 DNA reads TGTGCCAGCGGACTAGTGTCCTACAATGAGCAGTTCTTC. Its protein is CASGLVSYNEQFF. The V gene is TRBV2, the J gene TRBJ2-1, with TRBD2 identical over 7 bases. The CDR3 consists of 13 residues. Germline V CDR1 and CDR2: SNHLY, FYNNEI. Trimming took 8 bases from V and 1 from J; bases not matched to a gene: 2.

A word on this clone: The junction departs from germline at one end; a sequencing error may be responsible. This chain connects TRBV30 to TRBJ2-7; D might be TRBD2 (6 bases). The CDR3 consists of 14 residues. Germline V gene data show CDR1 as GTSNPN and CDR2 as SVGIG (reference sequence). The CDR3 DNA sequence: TGTGCCTGGAGTGTGCAATGGACTGCGGGACTCCCGGGGTTC. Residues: CAWSVQWTAGLPGF.

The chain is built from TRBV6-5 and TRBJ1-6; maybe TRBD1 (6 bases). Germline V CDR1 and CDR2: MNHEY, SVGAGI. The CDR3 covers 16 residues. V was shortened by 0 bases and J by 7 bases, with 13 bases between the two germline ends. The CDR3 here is CASSYSRGGENSPLHF. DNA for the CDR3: TGTGCCAGCAGTTACTCCCGCGGGGGCGAGAATTCACCCCTCCACTTT.

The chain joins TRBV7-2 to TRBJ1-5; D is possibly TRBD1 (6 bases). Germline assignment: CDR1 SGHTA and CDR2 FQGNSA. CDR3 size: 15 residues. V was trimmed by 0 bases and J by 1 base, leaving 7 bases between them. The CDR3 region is CASSLAGTSNQPQHF. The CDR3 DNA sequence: TGTGCCAGCAGCTTAGCGGGGACAAGCAATCAGCCCCAGCATTTT.

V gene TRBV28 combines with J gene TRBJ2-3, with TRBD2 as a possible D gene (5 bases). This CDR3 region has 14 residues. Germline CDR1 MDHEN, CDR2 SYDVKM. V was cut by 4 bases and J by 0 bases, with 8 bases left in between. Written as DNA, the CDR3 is TGTGCCAGCAGTTCCAGCGGAAGCACAGATACGCAGTATTTT. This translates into CASSSSGSTDTQYF. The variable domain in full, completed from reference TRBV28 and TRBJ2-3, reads DVKVTQSSRYLVKRTGEKVFLECVQDMDHENMFWYRQDPGLGLRLIYFSYDVKMKEKGDIPEGYSVSREKKERFSLILESASTNQTSMYLCASSSSGSTDTQYFGPGTRLTVL.

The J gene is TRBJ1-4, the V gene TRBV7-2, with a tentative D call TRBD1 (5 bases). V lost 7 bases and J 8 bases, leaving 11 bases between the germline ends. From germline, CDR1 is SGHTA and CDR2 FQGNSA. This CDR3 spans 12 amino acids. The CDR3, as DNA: TGTGCCAGCACCCAGGGTGGGGAAAAACTGTTTTTT. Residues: CASTQGGEKLFF.

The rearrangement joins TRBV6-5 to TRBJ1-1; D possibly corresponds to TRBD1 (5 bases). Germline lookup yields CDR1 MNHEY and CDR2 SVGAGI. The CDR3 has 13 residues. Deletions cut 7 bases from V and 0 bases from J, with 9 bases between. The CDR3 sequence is CASTGQMNTEAFF. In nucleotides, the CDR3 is TGTGCCAGCACAGGACAAATGAACACTGAAGCTTTCTTT.

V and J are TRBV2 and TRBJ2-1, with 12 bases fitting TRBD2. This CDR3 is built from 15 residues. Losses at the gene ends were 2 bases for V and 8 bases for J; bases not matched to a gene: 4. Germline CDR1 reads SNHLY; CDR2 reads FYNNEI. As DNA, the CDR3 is TGTGCCAGCAGTGAACTAGCGGGAGGGGAGGATGAGCAGTTCTTC. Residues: CASSELAGGEDEQFF. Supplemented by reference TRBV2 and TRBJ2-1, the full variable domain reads EPEVTQTPSHQVTQMGQEVILRCVPISNHLYFYWYRQILGQKVEFLVSFYNNEISEKSEIFDDQFSVERPDGSNFTLKIRSTKLEDSAMYFCASSELAGGEDEQFFGPGTRLTVL.

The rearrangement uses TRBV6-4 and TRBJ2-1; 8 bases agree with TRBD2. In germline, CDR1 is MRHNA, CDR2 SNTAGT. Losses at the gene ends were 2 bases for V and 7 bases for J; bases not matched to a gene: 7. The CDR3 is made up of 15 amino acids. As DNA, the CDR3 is TGTGCCAGCAGTGACGTTGTTAGCGGGGAAAATGAGCAGTTCTTC. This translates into CASSDVVSGENEQFF.

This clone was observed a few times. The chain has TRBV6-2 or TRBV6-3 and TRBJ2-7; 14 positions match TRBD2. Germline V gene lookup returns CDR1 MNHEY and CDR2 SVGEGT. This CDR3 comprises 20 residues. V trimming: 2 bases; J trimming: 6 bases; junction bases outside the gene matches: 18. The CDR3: CASSYPLTSGRALSSSEQYF. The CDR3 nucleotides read TGTGCCAGCAGTTACCCGTTGACTAGCGGGAGGGCCTTATCCAGTTCCGAGCAGTACTTC.

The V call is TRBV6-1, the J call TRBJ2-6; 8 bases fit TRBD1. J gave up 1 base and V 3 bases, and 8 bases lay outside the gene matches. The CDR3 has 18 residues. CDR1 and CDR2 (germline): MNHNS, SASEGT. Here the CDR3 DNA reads TGTGCCAGCAGTGATTGGGGACAGGTACCTTCTGGGGCCAACGTCCTGACTTTC. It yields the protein CASSDWGQVPSGANVLTF.

The CDR3 here is CASSHESTVSYSNQPQHF. CDR3 nucleotides: TGTGCCAGCAGCCACGAGTCTACGGTCTCTTATAGCAATCAGCCCCAGCATTTT. The chain has TRBV6-2 or TRBV6-3 and TRBJ1-5, with D unclear. The CDR3 totals 18 residues. The germline V gene encodes CDR1 MNHEY and CDR2 SVGEGT. The ends were cut back, 6 bases at V and 0 bases at J, with 21 bases in the middle.

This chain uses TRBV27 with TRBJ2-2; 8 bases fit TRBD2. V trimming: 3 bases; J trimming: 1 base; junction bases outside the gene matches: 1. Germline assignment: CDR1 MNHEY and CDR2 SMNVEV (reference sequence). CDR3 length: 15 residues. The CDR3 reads CASSLGLGNTGELFF. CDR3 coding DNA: TGTGCCAGCAGTTTGGGACTAGGGAACACCGGGGAGCTGTTTTTT.

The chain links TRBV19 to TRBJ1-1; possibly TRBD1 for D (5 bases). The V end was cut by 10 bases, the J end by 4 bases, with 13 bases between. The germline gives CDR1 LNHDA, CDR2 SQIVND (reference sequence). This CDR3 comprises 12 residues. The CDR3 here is CATGPWATEAFF. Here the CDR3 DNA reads TGTGCCACAGGGCCGTGGGCCACTGAAGCTTTCTTT.